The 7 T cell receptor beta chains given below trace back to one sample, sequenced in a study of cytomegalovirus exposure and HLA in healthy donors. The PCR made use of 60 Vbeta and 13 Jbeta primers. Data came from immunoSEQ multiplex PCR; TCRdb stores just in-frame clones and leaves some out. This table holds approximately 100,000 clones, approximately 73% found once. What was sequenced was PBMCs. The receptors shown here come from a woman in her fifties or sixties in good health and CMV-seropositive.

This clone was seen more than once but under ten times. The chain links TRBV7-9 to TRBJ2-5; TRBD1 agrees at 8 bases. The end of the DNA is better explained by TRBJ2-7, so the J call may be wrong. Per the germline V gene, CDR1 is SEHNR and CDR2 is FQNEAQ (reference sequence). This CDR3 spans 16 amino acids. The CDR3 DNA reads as TGTGCCAGCAGCTTAAATAGGGGACAGGTGTTTTACGAGCAGTACTTC. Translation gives CASSLNRGQVFYEQYF.

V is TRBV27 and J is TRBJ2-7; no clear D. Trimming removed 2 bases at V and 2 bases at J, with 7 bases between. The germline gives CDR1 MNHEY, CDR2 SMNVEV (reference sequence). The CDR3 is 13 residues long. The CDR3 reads CASSLGQTYEQYF. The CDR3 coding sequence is TGTGCCAGCAGTTTAGGGCAGACCTACGAGCAGTACTTC.

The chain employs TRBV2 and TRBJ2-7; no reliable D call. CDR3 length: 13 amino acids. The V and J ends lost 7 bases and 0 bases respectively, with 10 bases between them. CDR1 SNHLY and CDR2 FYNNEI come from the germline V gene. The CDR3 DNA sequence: TGTGCCAGCAATGCGGTAAGCTCCTACGAGCAGTACTTC. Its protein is CASNAVSSYEQYF.

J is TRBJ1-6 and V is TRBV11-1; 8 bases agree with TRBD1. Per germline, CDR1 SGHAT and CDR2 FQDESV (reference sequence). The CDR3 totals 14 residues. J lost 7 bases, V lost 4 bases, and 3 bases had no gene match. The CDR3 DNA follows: TGTGCCAGCAGCTCGCAGGGGGCAAATTCACCCCTCCACTTT. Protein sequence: CASSSQGANSPLHF.

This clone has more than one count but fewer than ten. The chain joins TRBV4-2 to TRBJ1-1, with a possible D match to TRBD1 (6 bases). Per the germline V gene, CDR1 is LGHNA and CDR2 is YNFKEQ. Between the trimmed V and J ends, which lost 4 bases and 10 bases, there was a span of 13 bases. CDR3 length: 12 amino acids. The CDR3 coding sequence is TGTGCCAGCAGCCTCTCCCCGGACAGAGCTTTCTTT. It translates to CASSLSPDRAFF.

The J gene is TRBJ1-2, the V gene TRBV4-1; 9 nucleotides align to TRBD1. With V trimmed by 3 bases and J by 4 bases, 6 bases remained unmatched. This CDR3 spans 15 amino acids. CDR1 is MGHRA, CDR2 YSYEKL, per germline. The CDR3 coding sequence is TGCGCCAGCAGCCATACAGGGGGCGCAGGCTATGGCTACACCTTC. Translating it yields CASSHTGGAGYGYTF.

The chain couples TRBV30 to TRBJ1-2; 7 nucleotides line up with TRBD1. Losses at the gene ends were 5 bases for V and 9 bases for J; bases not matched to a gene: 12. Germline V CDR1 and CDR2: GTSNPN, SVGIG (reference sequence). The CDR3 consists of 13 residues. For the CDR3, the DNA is TGTGCCTGGGCAGCATCACGGACAGGCCGCTACACCTTC. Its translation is CAWAASRTGRYTF.